This T cell receptor beta chain was identified during a study of response to subunit inactivated influenza vaccine. Overall study findings and caveats: Every seasonal influenza vaccination brings in few new T cells, the authors suggested.

Remarks on this clonotype: No antigen is known for it.

TCRdb analysed the RT-PCR reads with MiXCR anew, one entry per CDR3 protein. The sample has about 160,000 distinct CDR3 sequences, approximately 11% seen once. The CDR3 spans 14 residues. V trimming: 5 bases; J trimming: 5 bases; junction bases outside the gene matches: 8. CDR1 is SGHAT, CDR2 FQNNGV, per germline. This specimen was non-naive T cells sorted from PBMCs, taken 40 to 50 days after vaccination. The sequence was obtained from a man aged 50 or older who received an inactivated influenza vaccine. The J gene is TRBJ2-5, the V gene TRBV11-2, with 7 bases aligning to TRBD1. The CDR3 loop is CASSAGQATETQYF. In DNA form, the CDR3 reads TGTGCCAGCAGCGCTGGACAGGCGACGGAGACCCAGTACTTC.